The 16 T cell receptor beta chains presented below share a single source sample, sequenced in a study of blood T cell repertoires in COVID-19 (dated by TCRdb to the early 2020s). Receptor amplification or capture employed the immunoSEQ multiplex PCR assay. Drawn from immuneACCESS, this table holds only the in-frame rearrangements with V and J called that TCRdb kept. Clones are partly lost; checked studies trace under half to an unresolved V gene and leave the rest unexplained. The sample data list 200,000 or so clones, and roughly 82% of these were observed just once. Approximately 2% of the sample comes from the top ten. The specimen sequenced was peripheral blood. The receptor source for this set is a middle-aged man who had recovered from COVID-19.

The chain uses TRBV30 and TRBJ1-4, with a possible D match to TRBD1 (6 bases). V lost 3 bases to trimming and J lost 6 bases, with 17 bases between them. Germline V gene lookup returns CDR1 GTSNPN and CDR2 SVGIG (reference sequence). The CDR3 runs 15 residues. This CDR3 is CAWRANREWDEKLFF. CDR3 DNA sequence: TGTGCCTGGAGGGCCAACAGGGAGTGGGATGAAAAACTGTTTTTT.

The chain combines TRBV3-1 (or the pseudogene TRBV3-2) with TRBJ2-1, with D possibly TRBD1 on 6 matching bases. Per germline, CDR1 LGHDT and CDR2 YNNKEL (reference sequence). The V end lost 6 bases, the J end lost 2 bases, and 11 bases lay between the germline ends. This CDR3 region has 14 residues. The CDR3 here is CASSTGIPYNEQFF. The CDR3 bases are TGTGCCAGCAGTACAGGGATCCCCTACAATGAGCAGTTCTTC.

This CDR3 is CASSLPDTVNTEAFF. CDR3 DNA: TGTGCCAGCTCACTCCCGGACACCGTGAACACTGAAGCTTTCTTT. The rearrangement joins TRBV18 to TRBJ1-1, with D possibly being TRBD1 (5 bases). Trimming removed 4 bases at V and 0 bases at J, with 12 bases between. CDR3 size: 15 residues. The V gene's germline CDR1 is KGHSH and CDR2 LQKENI.

The J gene is TRBJ2-5, the V gene TRBV9; 9 bases map to TRBD1. The J segment lost 5 bases and the V segment lost 0 bases, leaving 5 bases of the junction unmatched. Germline CDR1 SGDLS, CDR2 YYNGEE. This CDR3 has 15 amino acids. The CDR3 sequence: CASSVEGQGGETQYF. As DNA, the CDR3 is TGTGCCAGCAGCGTAGAGGGACAGGGAGGGGAGACCCAGTACTTC. Based on the CDR3 plus reference TRBV9 and TRBJ2-5, the full variable domain is DSGVTQTPKHLITATGQRVTLRCSPRSGDLSVYWYQQSLDQGLQFLIQYYNGEERAKGNILERFSAQQFPDLHSELNLSSLELGDSALYFCASSVEGQGGETQYFGPGTRLLVL.

The V and J genes are TRBV4-1 and TRBJ1-1, with 8 nucleotides matching TRBD1. This CDR3 has 15 amino acids. The V gene end was trimmed by 2 bases and the J gene end by 0 bases; junction bases not matched to a gene: 2. Per the germline V gene, CDR1 is MGHRA and CDR2 is YSYEKL. The chain's CDR3 is CASSQQGAMNTEAFF. Here the CDR3 DNA reads TGCGCCAGCAGCCAACAGGGGGCTATGAACACTGAAGCTTTCTTT.

Details on this clone: Given the absence of the conserved phenylalanine or tryptophan at the CDR3 end, a read error is likely. The DNA is omitted, as the CDR3 cannot be located on it reliably, and the CDR3 follows TCRdb's listing. This chain uses TRBV7-2 with TRBJ2-7; TRBD1 is taken as the D call from the table, unchecked against the DNA. Germline CDR1 is SGHTA and CDR2 is FQGNSA. The CDR3 length equals 12 residues, ends included. The CDR3 is CASSLESRVTVL.

The CDR3, as DNA: TGTGCCAGCAGCGTAGTAGTAGGGGGAGAGACCCAGTACTTC. The encoded protein is CASSVVVGGETQYF. The chain uses TRBV9 and TRBJ2-5, with a tentative D call TRBD1 (6 bases). The CDR3 runs to 14 residues. V lost 0 bases to trimming and J lost 4 bases, with 10 bases between them. CDR1 is SGDLS and CDR2 is YYNGEE in the germline V gene. Together with reference TRBV9 and TRBJ2-5, the CDR3 gives the full variable domain: DSGVTQTPKHLITATGQRVTLRCSPRSGDLSVYWYQQSLDQGLQFLIQYYNGEERAKGNILERFSAQQFPDLHSELNLSSLELGDSALYFCASSVVVGGETQYFGPGTRLLVL.

V is TRBV7-9 and J is TRBJ1-1; the D is unclear. Germline lookup yields CDR1 SEHNR and CDR2 FQNEAQ (reference sequence). CDR3 size: 12 residues. V was shortened by 1 base and J by 7 bases, with 7 bases between the two germline ends. The CDR3 coding sequence is TGTGCCAGCAGCTTAGTTAGCGGTGAAGCTTTCTTT. Encoded protein: CASSLVSGEAFF. Full variable domain (remainder filled in from reference TRBV7-9 and TRBJ1-1): DTGVSQNPRHKITKRGQNVTFRCDPISEHNRLYWYRQTLGQGPEFLTYFQNEAQLEKSRLLSDRFSAERPKGSFSTLEIQRTEQGDSAMYLCASSLVSGEAFFGQGTRLTVV.

This clone has just one count. The chain joins TRBV7-9 to TRBJ1-5; D is unresolved. Germline V lookup: CDR1 SEHNR, CDR2 FQNEAQ (reference sequence). V shed 1 base and J shed 9 bases, with 13 bases lying between them. The CDR3 has 14 amino acids. The CDR3 nucleotides read TGTGCCAGCAGCTTAGTCGAAGGAGTGGGGCCCCAGCATTTT. Its translation: CASSLVEGVGPQHF.

The rearrangement joins TRBV14 to TRBJ2-1, with D tentatively TRBD2 (5 bases). Germline values: CDR1 SGHDN, CDR2 FVKESK. Between the trimmed V and J ends, which lost 1 base and 4 bases, there was a span of 11 bases. This CDR3 region has 15 residues. The CDR3 bases are TGTGCCAGCAGCCAAGCTTCGGGGTTTTACAATGAGCAGTTCTTC. Encoded protein: CASSQASGFYNEQFF. Looking up the rest from reference TRBV14 and TRBJ2-1 gives the full variable domain: EAGVTQFPSHSVIEKGQTVTLRCDPISGHDNLYWYRRVMGKEIKFLLHFVKESKQDESGMPNNRFLAERTGGTYSTLKVQPAELEDSGVYFCASSQASGFYNEQFFGPGTRLTVL.

A few counts support this clone. This chain joins TRBV6-7 and TRBJ1-5, with 7 nucleotides matching TRBD1. TRBV6-7 is sorted into the ORF group, with uncertain function. J gave up 0 bases and V 10 bases, and 9 bases lay outside the gene matches. The CDR3 runs to 15 residues. CDR3 bases: TGTGCCACCCCACGGGACAGTTATAGCAATCAGCCCCAGCATTTT. Amino acids: CATPRDSYSNQPQHF.

The rearrangement links TRBV7-9 to TRBJ2-1; D possibly corresponds to TRBD2 (5 bases). This CDR3 is built from 14 residues. The germline gives CDR1 SEHNR, CDR2 FQNEAQ (reference sequence). The V and J ends lost 1 base and 9 bases respectively, with 13 bases between them. The DNA of the CDR3 is TGTGCCAGCAGCTTAGAGTCTTATGCGGGTGAGCAGTTCTTC. It is translated as CASSLESYAGEQFF.

This sequence joins TRBV9 and TRBJ1-1; D gene ambiguous. The CDR3 spans 15 residues. V was pared by 1 base and J by 3 bases, with 13 bases between. CDR1 SGDLS and CDR2 YYNGEE come from the germline V gene. This chain's CDR3 is CASSVNVLGHTEAFF. The CDR3 DNA reads as TGTGCCAGCAGCGTAAATGTCTTGGGCCACACTGAAGCTTTCTTT.

The CDR3 reads CASSLPGLLTDTQYF. CDR3 in DNA: TGTGCCAGCAGCCTGCCGGGACTCCTCACAGATACGCAGTATTTT. The chain recombines TRBV5-4 with TRBJ2-3, with D maybe TRBD2 (6 bases). CDR3 length equals 15 residues. V lost 4 bases to trimming and J lost 2 bases, with 14 bases between them. Germline loops: CDR1 SGHNT, CDR2 YYREEE (reference sequence).

The genes are TRBV5-1 and TRBJ1-1; the D gene is possibly TRBD1 (5 bases). Trimming left V 3 bases short and J 10 bases short, with 19 bases between. The length of the CDR3 is 14 residues. CDR1 and CDR2 from the germline V gene are SGHRS and YFSETQ. The CDR3 DNA follows: TGCGCCAGCAGCTCTCCCAGACAGAGAGGTCGAGCTTTCTTT. It yields the protein CASSSPRQRGRAFF.

This chain links TRBV29-1 with TRBJ2-3; the D gene is possibly TRBD2 (5 bases). CDR3 length: 12 amino acids. The V and J ends lost 6 bases and 4 bases respectively, with 11 bases between them. Looked up from germline, CDR1 is SQVTM and CDR2 is ANQGSEA. As DNA, the CDR3 is TGCAGCGTCGTACTGGACTCAGATACGCAGTATTTT. This sequence encodes CSVVLDSDTQYF.